This entry is about one T cell receptor (beta chain). Libraries were prepared by immunoSEQ multiplex PCR; TCRdb keeps only in-frame clonotypes and omits some of them. The table shows about 16,000 clones, with roughly 84% occurring only once. The data derive from a study of PD-1 blockade in mismatch repair-deficient tumors. The CDR3 contains 16 residues. Germline assignment: CDR1 SGHRS and CDR2 YFSETQ. V dropped 0 bases and J dropped 1; count of bases not matched to a gene: 3. The genes are TRBV5-1 and TRBJ2-3; 9 bases match TRBD2. This sample comprised PBMCs, obtained before pembrolizumab treatment. The clonotype comes from an adult with mismatch repair-deficient cancer. In DNA, the CDR3 is TGCGCCAGCAGCTTGGTTGTAGCGGGGGGCACAGATACGCAGTATTTT. It yields the protein CASSLVVAGGTDTQYF.